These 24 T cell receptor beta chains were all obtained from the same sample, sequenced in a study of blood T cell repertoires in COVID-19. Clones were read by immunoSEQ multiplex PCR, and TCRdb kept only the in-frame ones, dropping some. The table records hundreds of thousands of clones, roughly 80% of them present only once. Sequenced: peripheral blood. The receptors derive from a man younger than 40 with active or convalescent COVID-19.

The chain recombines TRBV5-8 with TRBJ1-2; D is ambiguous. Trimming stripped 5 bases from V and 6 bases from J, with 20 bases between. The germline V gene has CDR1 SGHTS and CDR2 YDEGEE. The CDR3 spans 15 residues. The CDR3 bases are TGTGCCAGCAGGTTCCTCCGGGTGTCTTCTGATGGCTACACCTTC. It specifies CASRFLRVSSDGYTF.

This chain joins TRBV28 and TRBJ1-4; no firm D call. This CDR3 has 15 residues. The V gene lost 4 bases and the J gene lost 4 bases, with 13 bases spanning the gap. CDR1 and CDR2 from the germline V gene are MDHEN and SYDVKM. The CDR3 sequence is CASSSPSGINEKLFF. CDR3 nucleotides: TGTGCCAGCAGTTCGCCCTCAGGAATTAATGAAAAACTGTTTTTT.

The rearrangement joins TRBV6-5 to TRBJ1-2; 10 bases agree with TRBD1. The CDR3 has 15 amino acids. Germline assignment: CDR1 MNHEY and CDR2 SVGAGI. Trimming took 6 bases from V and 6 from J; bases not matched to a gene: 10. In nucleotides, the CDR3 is TGTGCCAGCAGCACGATCGGGGACAGGGGCCATGGCTACACCTTC. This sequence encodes CASSTIGDRGHGYTF.

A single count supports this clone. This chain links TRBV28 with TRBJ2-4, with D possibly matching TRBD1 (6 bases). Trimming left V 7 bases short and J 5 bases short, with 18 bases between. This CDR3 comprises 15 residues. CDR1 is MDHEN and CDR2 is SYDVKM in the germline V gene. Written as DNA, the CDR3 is TGTGCCAGCATTCCCGGGACAAAGGGCGAAAACATTCAGTACTTC. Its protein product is CASIPGTKGENIQYF.

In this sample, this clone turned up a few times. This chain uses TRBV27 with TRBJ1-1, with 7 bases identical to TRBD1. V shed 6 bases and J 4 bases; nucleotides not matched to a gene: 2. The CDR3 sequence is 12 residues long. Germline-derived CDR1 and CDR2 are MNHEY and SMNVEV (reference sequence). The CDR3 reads CASSNRGTEAFF. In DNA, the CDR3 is TGTGCCAGCAGCAACAGGGGCACTGAAGCTTTCTTT.

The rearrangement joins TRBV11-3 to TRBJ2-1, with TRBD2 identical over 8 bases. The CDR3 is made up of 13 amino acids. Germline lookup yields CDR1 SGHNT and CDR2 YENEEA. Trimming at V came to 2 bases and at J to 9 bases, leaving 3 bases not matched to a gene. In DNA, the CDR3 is TGTGCCAGCAGCTTAAACGGGAGGGCTGAGCAGTTCTTC. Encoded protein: CASSLNGRAEQFF.

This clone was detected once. CDR3 amino acids: CASSRYWTGTKSTETQYF. The CDR3 DNA reads as TGCGCCAGCAGCCGCTACTGGACCGGGACTAAGTCGACGGAGACCCAGTACTTC. V is TRBV4-3 and J is TRBJ2-5; TRBD2 matches at 7 bases. V was pared by 4 bases and J by 5 bases, with 19 bases of the junction left unmatched. The CDR3 is 18 amino acids. The germline V gene has CDR1 LGHNA and CDR2 YSLEER.

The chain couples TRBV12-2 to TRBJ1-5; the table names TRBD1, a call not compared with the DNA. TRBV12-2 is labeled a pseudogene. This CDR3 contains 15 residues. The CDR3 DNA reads TGTGCAAGTCAACAACCGGGACAGCAAAATCAGCCCCAGCATTTT. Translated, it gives CASQQPGQQNQPQHF.

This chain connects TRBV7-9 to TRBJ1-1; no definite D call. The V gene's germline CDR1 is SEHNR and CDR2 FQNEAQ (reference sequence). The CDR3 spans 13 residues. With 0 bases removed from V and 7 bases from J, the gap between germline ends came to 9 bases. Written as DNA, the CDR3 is TGTGCCAGCAGCTTAGCGGGTGGGAGTGAAGCTTTCTTT. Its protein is CASSLAGGSEAFF.

CDR3 in amino acids: CASSAGPNTDTQYF. The CDR3 nucleotides are TGTGCCAGCTCAGCGGGACCCAACACAGATACGCAGTATTTT. The rearrangement links TRBV11-3 to TRBJ2-3, with TRBD2 matching 7 bases. CDR1 and CDR2 (germline): SGHNT, YENEEA. The ends lost 8 bases at V and 2 bases at J; junction bases unmatched: 7. This CDR3 has 14 amino acids.

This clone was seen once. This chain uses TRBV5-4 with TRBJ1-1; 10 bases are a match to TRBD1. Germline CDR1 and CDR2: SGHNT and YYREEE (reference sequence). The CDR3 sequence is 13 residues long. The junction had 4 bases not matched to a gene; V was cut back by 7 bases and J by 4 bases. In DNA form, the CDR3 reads TGTGCCAGCTCCTGGACAGGGGGCACTGAAGCTTTCTTT. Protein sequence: CASSWTGGTEAFF. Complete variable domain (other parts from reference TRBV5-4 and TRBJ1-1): ETGVTQSPTHLIKTRGQQVTLRCSSQSGHNTVSWYQQALGQGPQFIFQYYREEENGRGNFPPRFSGLQFPNYSSELNVNALELDDSALYLCASSWTGGTEAFFGQGTRLTVV.

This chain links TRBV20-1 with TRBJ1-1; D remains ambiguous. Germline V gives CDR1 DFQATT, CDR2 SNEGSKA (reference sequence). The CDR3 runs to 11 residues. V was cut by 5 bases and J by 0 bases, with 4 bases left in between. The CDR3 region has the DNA TGCAGTGCTCAGTTGAACACTGAAGCTTTCTTT. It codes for CSAQLNTEAFF.

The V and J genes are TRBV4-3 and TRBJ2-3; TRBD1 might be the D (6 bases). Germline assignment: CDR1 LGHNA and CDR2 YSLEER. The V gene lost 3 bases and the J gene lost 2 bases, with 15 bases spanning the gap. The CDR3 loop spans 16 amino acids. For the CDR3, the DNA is TGCGCCAGCAGCCATTCCCACAGGGTCCCCACAGATACGCAGTATTTT. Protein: CASSHSHRVPTDTQYF.

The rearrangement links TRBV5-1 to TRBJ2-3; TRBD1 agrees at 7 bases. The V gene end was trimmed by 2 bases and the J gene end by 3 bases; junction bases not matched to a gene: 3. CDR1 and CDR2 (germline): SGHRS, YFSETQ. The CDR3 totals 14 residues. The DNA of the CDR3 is TGCGCCAGCAGCTTCGGGACAGAGACAGATACGCAGTATTTT. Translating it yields CASSFGTETDTQYF.

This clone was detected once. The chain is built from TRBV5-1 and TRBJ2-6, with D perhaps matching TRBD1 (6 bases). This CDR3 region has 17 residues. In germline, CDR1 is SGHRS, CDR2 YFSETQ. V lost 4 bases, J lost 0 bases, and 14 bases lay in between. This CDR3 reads CASSPDSSFSGANVLTF. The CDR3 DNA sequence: TGCGCCAGCAGCCCGGACAGTTCCTTCTCTGGGGCCAACGTCCTGACTTTC.

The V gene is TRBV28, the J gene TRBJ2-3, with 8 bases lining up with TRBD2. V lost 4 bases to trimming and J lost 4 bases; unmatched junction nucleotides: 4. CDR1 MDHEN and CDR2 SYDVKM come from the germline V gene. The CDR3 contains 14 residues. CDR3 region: CASSSGGAADTQYF. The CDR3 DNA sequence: TGTGCCAGCAGTTCCGGGGGGGCCGCAGATACGCAGTATTTT.

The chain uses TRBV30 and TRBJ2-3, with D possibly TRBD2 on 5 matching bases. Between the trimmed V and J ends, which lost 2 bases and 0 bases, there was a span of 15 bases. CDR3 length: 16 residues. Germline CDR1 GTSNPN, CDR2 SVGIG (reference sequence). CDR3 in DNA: TGTGCCTGGAGTTTCGACGACCGGACTAGCACAGATACGCAGTATTTT. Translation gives CAWSFDDRTSTDTQYF.

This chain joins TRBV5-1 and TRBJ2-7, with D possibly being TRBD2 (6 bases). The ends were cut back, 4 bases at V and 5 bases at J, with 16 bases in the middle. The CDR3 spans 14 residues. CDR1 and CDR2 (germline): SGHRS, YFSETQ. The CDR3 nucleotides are TGCGCCAGCAGCCTTCAGACGGAGCGGGACGAGCAGTACTTC. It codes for CASSLQTERDEQYF.

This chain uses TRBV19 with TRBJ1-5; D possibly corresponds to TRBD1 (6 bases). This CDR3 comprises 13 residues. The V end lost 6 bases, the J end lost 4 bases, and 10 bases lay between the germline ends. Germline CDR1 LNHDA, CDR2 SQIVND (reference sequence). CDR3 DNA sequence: TGTGCCAGTAGAAACAGGGAGAATCAGCCCCAGCATTTT. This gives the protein CASRNRENQPQHF.

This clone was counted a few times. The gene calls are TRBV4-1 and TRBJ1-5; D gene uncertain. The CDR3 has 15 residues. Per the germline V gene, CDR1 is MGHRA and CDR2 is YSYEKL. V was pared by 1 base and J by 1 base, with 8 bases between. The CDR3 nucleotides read TGCGCCAGCAGCCAAGCGGAGATAAGCAATCAGCCCCAGCATTTT. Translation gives CASSQAEISNQPQHF.

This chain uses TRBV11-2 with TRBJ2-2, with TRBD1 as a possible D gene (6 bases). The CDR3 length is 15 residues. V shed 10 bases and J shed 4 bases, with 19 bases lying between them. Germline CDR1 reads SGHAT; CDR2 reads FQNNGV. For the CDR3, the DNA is TGTGCCACCCATCAAGACAGGTTCTCCACCGGGGAGCTGTTTTTT. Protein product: CATHQDRFSTGELFF.

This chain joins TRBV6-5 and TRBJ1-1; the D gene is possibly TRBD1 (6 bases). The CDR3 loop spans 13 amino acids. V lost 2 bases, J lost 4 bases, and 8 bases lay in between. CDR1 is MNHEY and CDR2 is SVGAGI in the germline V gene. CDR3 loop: CASSYHRATEAFF. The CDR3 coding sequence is TGTGCCAGCAGTTACCACAGGGCCACTGAAGCTTTCTTT.

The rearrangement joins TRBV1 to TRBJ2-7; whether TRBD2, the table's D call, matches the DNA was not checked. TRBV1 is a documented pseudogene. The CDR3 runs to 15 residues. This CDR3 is CTSSLGGASAYEQYF. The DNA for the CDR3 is TGCACCAGCAGTTTAGGAGGGGCTAGCGCCTACGAGCAGTACTTC.

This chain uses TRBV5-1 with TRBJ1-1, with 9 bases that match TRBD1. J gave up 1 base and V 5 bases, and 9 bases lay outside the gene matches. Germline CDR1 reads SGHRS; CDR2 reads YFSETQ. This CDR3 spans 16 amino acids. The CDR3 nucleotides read TGCGCCAGCAGACCAGAGCCGGGACAGGGGAACACTGAAGCTTTCTTT. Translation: CASRPEPGQGNTEAFF.